Presented here are 14 T cell receptor beta chains from one specimen sequenced in a study of shared T cell receptors in the human thymus. Clones were read by immunoSEQ multiplex PCR, and TCRdb kept only the in-frame ones, dropping some. The data show 55,000 to 75,000 clones, over 90% seen once. Specimen: thymocytes. Receptor source: a human donor.

The chain joins TRBV28 to TRBJ2-3; 10 bases are a match to TRBD2. The CDR3 is made up of 15 amino acids. CDR1 MDHEN and CDR2 SYDVKM come from the germline V gene. The junction had 10 bases not matched to a gene; V was cut back by 11 bases and J by 2 bases. CDR3: CAASLAGGHTDTQYF. DNA for the CDR3: TGTGCCGCGAGTTTAGCGGGGGGACACACAGATACGCAGTATTTT.

Only one count was recorded for this clone. The chain couples TRBV7-6 to TRBJ2-7; TRBD1 aligns across 8 bases. Germline V gene sequence: CDR1 SGHVS, CDR2 FNYEAQ. The CDR3 contains 14 residues. J lost 5 bases, V lost 5 bases, and 8 bases had no gene match. This CDR3 is CASSPQGVGDEQYF. CDR3 nucleotides: TGTGCCAGCAGCCCACAGGGGGTTGGGGACGAGCAGTACTTC.

V and J are TRBV19 and TRBJ1-5; no firm D call. The germline gives CDR1 LNHDA, CDR2 SQIVND (reference sequence). This CDR3 comprises 12 residues. The germline V and J ends were trimmed by 3 bases and 3 bases, with 3 bases remaining between them. The CDR3 DNA follows: TGTGCCAGTAGTATTAACAATCAGCCCCAGCATTTT. It is translated as CASSINNQPQHF.

This chain uses TRBV7-2 with TRBJ1-5; the match to TRBD1 covers 10 bases. The CDR3 length is 14 residues. Germline-derived CDR1 and CDR2 are SGHTA and FQGNSA. The ends lost 4 bases at V and 6 bases at J; junction bases unmatched: 3. CDR3 in amino acids: CASSWGQGSQPQHF. CDR3 bases: TGTGCCAGCAGCTGGGGACAGGGGAGTCAGCCCCAGCATTTT.

The genes are TRBV4-3 and TRBJ2-1, with 8 bases fitting TRBD2. V shed 5 bases and J 8 bases; nucleotides not matched to a gene: 14. The germline V gene encodes CDR1 LGHNA and CDR2 YSLEER. The CDR3 totals 16 residues. CDR3 residues: CASSKAGTSYFDEQFF. The DNA of the CDR3 is TGCGCCAGCAGCAAAGCCGGGACTAGTTATTTTGATGAGCAGTTCTTC.

The chain combines TRBV7-7 with TRBJ2-3, with 7 positions matching TRBD1. This CDR3 contains 17 residues. The trim removed 5 bases at V and 5 bases at J, leaving 16 bases unmatched. The germline CDR1 and CDR2 sequences are SSHAT and FNYEAQ (reference sequence). CDR3 protein: CASSPEWDRQGIDTQYF. In DNA, the CDR3 is TGTGCCAGCAGCCCAGAATGGGACAGACAGGGTATAGATACGCAGTATTTT.

The chain employs TRBV6-1 and TRBJ2-3, with D hard to call. This CDR3 is built from 13 residues. The V gene's germline CDR1 is MNHNS and CDR2 SASEGT. V lost 7 bases, J lost 1 base, and 9 bases lay in between. CDR3 nucleotides: TGTGCCAGCATGGGGTTGGGCACAGATACGCAGTATTTT. Protein sequence: CASMGLGTDTQYF.

The CDR3 is CASSHVASANRVQETQYF. For the CDR3, the DNA is TGTGCCAGTAGTCACGTAGCTAGCGCGAACAGAGTTCAAGAGACCCAGTACTTC. The chain joins TRBV19 to TRBJ2-5, with D maybe TRBD2 (6 bases). The CDR3 has 18 amino acids. V lost 5 bases and J 2 bases, leaving 24 bases between the germline ends. In germline, CDR1 is LNHDA, CDR2 SQIVND (reference sequence).

This clone was counted only a few times. V is TRBV7-9 and J is TRBJ2-7; 8 bases fit TRBD1. CDR3 size: 14 residues. V was clipped by 4 bases and J by 3 bases; unmatched bases: 5. Germline loops: CDR1 SEHNR, CDR2 FQNEAQ (reference sequence). The CDR3: CASSWGDRLYEQYF. Here the CDR3 DNA reads TGTGCCAGCAGCTGGGGGGACAGGCTCTACGAGCAGTACTTC.

V usage is TRBV6-5 and J usage is TRBJ2-1, with no clear D. The CDR3 has 13 residues. Germline CDR1 MNHEY, CDR2 SVGAGI. The V end lost 7 bases, the J end lost 4 bases, and 11 bases lay between the germline ends. In DNA, the CDR3 is TGTGCCAGCAAAAGCCGAATATACAATGAGCAGTTCTTC. Amino acid sequence: CASKSRIYNEQFF.

The genes are TRBV4-2 and TRBJ2-5; D uncertain. The CDR3 runs to 15 residues. V gave up 2 bases and J gave up 2 bases, with 12 bases separating them. The germline gives CDR1 LGHNA, CDR2 YNFKEQ. The DNA of the CDR3 is TGTGCCAGCAGCCAATCTTCGAAACAGCAAGAGACCCAGTACTTC. Translation gives CASSQSSKQQETQYF.

This rearrangement joins TRBV7-9 to TRBJ2-2; D is possibly TRBD1 (6 bases). Germline-derived CDR1 and CDR2 are SEHNR and FQNEAQ (reference sequence). V dropped 10 bases and J dropped 0 bases, with 12 bases sitting between them. The CDR3 runs 14 residues. The CDR3 DNA sequence: TGTGCCACGTCCGGGACATCGAACACCGGGGAGCTGTTTTTT. It is translated as CATSGTSNTGELFF.

This rearrangement joins TRBV5-1 to TRBJ1-5; D call uncertain. The CDR3 contains 13 residues. CDR1 SGHRS and CDR2 YFSETQ come from the germline V gene. V was shortened by 0 bases and J by 7 bases, with 8 bases between the two germline ends. For the CDR3, the DNA is TGCGCCAGCAGCTTGGGAGACGGGCAGCCCCAGCATTTT. The encoded protein is CASSLGDGQPQHF.

The chain has TRBV11-2 and TRBJ2-1; D not certain. Germline CDR1 reads SGHAT; CDR2 reads FQNNGV. The CDR3 has 13 residues. The germline V and J ends were trimmed by 5 bases and 6 bases, with 11 bases remaining between them. The CDR3 protein is CASSLVPSNEQFF. Written as DNA, the CDR3 is TGTGCCAGCAGCCTGGTCCCCAGCAATGAGCAGTTCTTC.